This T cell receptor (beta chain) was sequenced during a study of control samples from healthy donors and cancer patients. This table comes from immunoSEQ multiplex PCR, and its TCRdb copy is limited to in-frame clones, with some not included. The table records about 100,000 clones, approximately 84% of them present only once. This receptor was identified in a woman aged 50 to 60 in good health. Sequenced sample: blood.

The CDR3 bases are TGCAGCTGTTCCCCCTGGGACCTCATCTCAACCGCATACACTGAAGCTTTCTTT. Translated, it gives CSCSPWDLISTAYTEAFF. The chain employs TRBV29-1 and TRBJ1-1, with D possibly being TRBD1 (5 bases). The CDR3 spans 18 residues. Germline V CDR1 and CDR2: SQVTM, ANQGSEA. Trimming took off 8 bases at V and 3 bases at J, with 31 bases between the two ends.